Below are 18 T cell receptor beta chains sequenced from a single sample in a study of T-cell memory formation after mild COVID-19. TCRdb reprocessed the 5' RACE reads via MiXCR and lists one record per CDR3 protein. This table has approximately 400,000 distinct CDR3 sequences, roughly 18% appearing once. Sequenced input: PBMCs or a T cell subset sorted from them (not recorded which). The receptors were sampled from a young man who had mild COVID-19 (a few samples of this study predate the infection). Cell type and time point are not known.

The J gene is TRBJ1-1, the V gene TRBV25-1; a possible D gene is TRBD1 (6 bases). The CDR3 has 13 residues. The ends were cut back, 3 bases at V and 8 bases at J, with 13 bases in the middle. Germline V lookup: CDR1 MGHDK, CDR2 SYGVNS. The CDR3 DNA follows: TGTGCCAGCAGTGATCCGGGACAAAGAGAAGCTTTCTTT. It yields the protein CASSDPGQREAFF.

The chain combines TRBV5-1 with TRBJ2-7; weak D call: TRBD1 (5 bases). CDR1 is SGHRS and CDR2 is YFSETQ in the germline V gene. Trimming shortened V by 3 bases and J by 3 bases, and 19 bases separated the two germline ends. This CDR3 spans 16 amino acids. CDR3 in amino acids: CASSSPIGAELYEQYV. The CDR3 DNA reads TGCGCCAGCAGCTCGCCCATAGGGGCCGAACTCTACGAGCAGTACGTC.

This clonotype was seen more than once but under ten times. The chain employs TRBV10-3 and TRBJ1-5; D is undetermined. Germline V lookup: CDR1 ENHRY, CDR2 SYGVKD. V was cut by 7 bases and J by 2 bases, with 12 bases left in between. This CDR3 is 14 amino acids long. The CDR3 sequence: CAITSEAGNQPQHF. CDR3 coding DNA: TGTGCCATCACCTCGGAGGCCGGCAATCAGCCCCAGCATTTT.

This clonotype was found a few times. The gene calls are TRBV7-9 and TRBJ1-2; 9 positions agree with TRBD1. The CDR3 runs 13 residues. Trimming cost V 5 bases and J 4 bases; bases outside gene matches: 2. Germline CDR1 is SEHNR and CDR2 is FQNEAQ (reference sequence). The CDR3 reads CASSGQGSYGYTF. CDR3 DNA sequence: TGTGCCAGCAGCGGACAGGGGTCCTATGGCTACACCTTC. The whole variable domain, remainder taken from reference TRBV7-9 and TRBJ1-2, is DTGVSQNPRHKITKRGQNVTFRCDPISEHNRLYWYRQTLGQGPEFLTYFQNEAQLEKSRLLSDRFSAERPKGSFSTLEIQRTEQGDSAMYLCASSGQGSYGYTFGSGTRLTVV.

The chain has TRBV18 and TRBJ2-6; tentative D call: TRBD1 (6 bases). CDR1 KGHSH and CDR2 LQKENI come from the germline V gene. V was pared by 2 bases and J by 0 bases, with 14 bases between. The CDR3 is made up of 18 amino acids. CDR3 DNA: TGTGCCAGCTCACCATCGGGACAACGGATCTCTGGGGCCAACGTCCTGACTTTC. Amino acid sequence: CASSPSGQRISGANVLTF.

This chain joins TRBV5-1 and TRBJ2-5, with no clear D. Trimming took 0 bases from V and 5 from J, leaving 8 bases between them. The CDR3 has 13 amino acids. In germline, CDR1 is SGHRS, CDR2 YFSETQ. DNA for the CDR3: TGCGCCAGCAGCTTGGATAAAATTGAGACCCAGTACTTC. This translates into CASSLDKIETQYF.

The V and J genes are TRBV21-1 and TRBJ2-3; the D segment call TRBD2 is taken from the table without a DNA check. TRBV21-1 is listed as a pseudogene. The length of the CDR3 is 16 residues. This CDR3 reads CASSNGLAVDTDTQYF. In DNA, the CDR3 is TGTGCCAGCAGCAACGGACTAGCGGTTGACACAGATACGCAGTATTTT.

This clonotype was counted between two and nine times. The chain combines TRBV15 with TRBJ1-1, with D perhaps TRBD1 (5 bases). The V and J ends lost 8 bases and 4 bases respectively, with 14 bases between them. This CDR3 is built from 13 residues. The germline CDR1 and CDR2 sequences are LNHNV and YYDKDF (reference sequence). The CDR3 bases are TGTGCCACCTCCTCAGGGCAGGTCACTGAAGCTTTCTTT. Amino acid sequence: CATSSGQVTEAFF.

This chain joins TRBV4-1 and TRBJ1-3; perhaps TRBD1 as D (5 bases). The CDR3 runs 15 residues. V was shortened by 6 bases and J by 2 bases, with 14 bases between the two germline ends. CDR1 and CDR2 (germline): MGHRA, YSYEKL. CDR3 DNA sequence: TGCGCCAGCAGGGGGGAAGAGAATCCTGGAAACACCATATATTTT. Translation gives CASRGEENPGNTIYF.

The rearrangement uses TRBV30 and TRBJ2-7; D tentatively reads TRBD1 or TRBD2 (5 bases each). Germline CDR1 reads GTSNPN; CDR2 reads SVGIG (reference sequence). The CDR3 covers 12 residues. V was trimmed by 4 bases and J by 0 bases, leaving 7 bases between them. CDR3 coding DNA: TGTGCCTGGAAGGGGAGCTCCTACGAGCAGTACTTC. Protein product: CAWKGSSYEQYF. Filled out from reference TRBV30 and TRBJ2-7, the complete variable domain reads SQTIHQWPATLVQPVGSPLSLECTVEGTSNPNLYWYRQAAGRGLQLLFYSVGIGQISSEVPQNLSASRPQDRQFILSSKKLLLSDSGFYLCAWKGSSYEQYFGPGTRLTVT.

The genes are TRBV4-2 and TRBJ2-1, with 10 positions matching TRBD2. Germline CDR1 is LGHNA and CDR2 is YNFKEQ. The CDR3 contains 15 residues. Trimming took 4 bases from V and 5 from J; bases not matched to a gene: 5. The CDR3 nucleotides are TGTGCCAGCAGCCGAACTAGCGGGGCAAACAATGAGCAGTTCTTC. This translates into CASSRTSGANNEQFF.

This clonotype has a handful of counts. The chain employs TRBV7-2 and TRBJ2-7; a possible D gene is TRBD2 (7 bases). Germline CDR1 reads SGHTA; CDR2 reads FQGNSA. The germline V and J ends were trimmed by 5 bases and 4 bases, with 18 bases remaining between them. This CDR3 comprises 15 residues. The DNA of the CDR3 is TGTGCCAGCAGCCTAGGCCCGGGGGGCACGTACGAGCAGTACTTC. It is translated as CASSLGPGGTYEQYF.

The V and J genes are TRBV5-4 and TRBJ2-5; D is possibly TRBD2 (6 bases). Germline values: CDR1 SGHNT, CDR2 YYREEE (reference sequence). The CDR3 consists of 13 residues. The V and J ends lost 5 bases and 0 bases respectively, with 8 bases between them. The CDR3 loop is CASSRTNQETQYF. CDR3 coding DNA: TGTGCCAGCAGTCGGACTAACCAAGAGACCCAGTACTTC.

This clonotype appeared a few times. The chain has TRBV6-5 and TRBJ1-1, with a tentative D call TRBD1 (5 bases). Trimming cost V 5 bases and J 1 base, with 14 bases left between them. The CDR3 length is 15 residues. CDR1 is MNHEY, CDR2 SVGAGI, per germline. The CDR3 here is CASSPTPRENTEAFF. The CDR3 DNA reads as TGTGCCAGCAGTCCGACCCCCAGGGAGAACACTGAAGCTTTCTTT.

This clonotype was picked up a small number of times. V is TRBV21-1 and J is TRBJ1-2. TRBV21-1 is a documented pseudogene. The CDR3 runs to 13 residues. For the CDR3, the DNA is TGTGCCAGCAGCAAAGGCGACGGTTATGGCTACACCTTC. This codes for CASSKGDGYGYTF.

This clonotype has ten or more counts. The V and J genes are TRBV7-2 and TRBJ1-1; 8 nucleotides agree with TRBD1. CDR3 length equals 13 residues. Germline V CDR1 and CDR2: SGHTA, FQGNSA. With 8 bases clipped from V and 11 bases from J, the junction kept 13 bases outside the gene matches. The CDR3 DNA reads TGTGCCAGCGAACAGGGGGGAAATCCGGTCGCTTTCTTT. Amino acid sequence: CASEQGGNPVAFF.

This clonotype was counted only a few times. The rearrangement uses TRBV7-3 and TRBJ2-3; TRBD1 aligns across 10 bases. V trimming: 5 bases; J trimming: 3 bases; junction bases outside the gene matches: 8. Germline CDR1 reads SGHTA; CDR2 reads FQGTGA. CDR3 length: 16 residues. The CDR3: CASSPNPGQGTDTQYF. The CDR3 region has the DNA TGTGCCAGCAGCCCTAACCCGGGACAGGGGACAGATACGCAGTATTTT.

This chain links TRBV5-5 with TRBJ2-1; perhaps TRBD2 as D (5 bases). The CDR3 runs 13 residues. CDR1 and CDR2 from the germline V gene are SGHKS and YYEKEE (reference sequence). V was clipped by 7 bases and J by 1 base, with 9 bases between them. The CDR3 reads CASQDSSYNEQFF. In DNA form, the CDR3 reads TGTGCCAGCCAGGACTCTTCCTACAATGAGCAGTTCTTC.